These 12 T cell receptor beta chains share one sample of origin, sequenced in a study of Ad26.COV2.S vaccination and SARS-CoV-2 variants. Treatment indicated: roughly 20 received Ad26.COV2.S at low or high dose, single or two shots; five or six received placebo; per-sample allocation not given. Sampling was performed 63 days after the first vaccine or placebo injection. Produced via immunoSEQ multiplex PCR; TCRdb's table is partial and in-frame only. The sample lists more than 300,000 clones; about 86% were seen once. Here the sequenced sample was peripheral blood, taken in a trial of Ad26.COV2.S vaccine versus placebo. The receptors come from a person aged 18-60 years who received the Ad26.COV2.S COVID-19 vaccine or a placebo.

This chain joins TRBV7-9 and TRBJ1-3; no firm D call. Germline lookup yields CDR1 SEHNR and CDR2 FQNEAQ (reference sequence). V was clipped by 5 bases and J by 0 bases, with 11 bases between them. The CDR3 length is 15 residues. CDR3 DNA: TGTGCCAGCAGCCCCGGCTCGAGCTCTGGAAACACCATATATTTT. This translates into CASSPGSSSGNTIYF.

The table lists this clone with a count of one. The chain uses TRBV6-2 or TRBV6-3 and TRBJ1-5; 8 nucleotides agree with TRBD1. The germline CDR1 and CDR2 sequences are MNHEY and SVGEGT. J gave up 3 bases and V 2 bases, and 6 bases lay outside the gene matches. CDR3 size: 16 residues. DNA of the CDR3: TGTGCCAGCAGTTACGGGCAGGGGGCCAACAATCAGCCCCAGCATTTT. This translates into CASSYGQGANNQPQHF.

This chain connects TRBV18 to TRBJ1-1; D gene ambiguous. The CDR3 covers 13 residues. V lost 8 bases and J lost 2, with 12 bases in between. The germline gives CDR1 KGHSH, CDR2 LQKENI. The CDR3 bases are TGTGCCAGCACACAAGGACCAAACACTGAAGCTTTCTTT. It specifies CASTQGPNTEAFF.

The chain is built from TRBV19 and TRBJ2-3; TRBD1 matches at 7 bases. V trimming: 9 bases; J trimming: 2 bases; junction bases outside the gene matches: 14. Germline CDR1 is LNHDA and CDR2 is SQIVND (reference sequence). CDR3 length: 16 amino acids. The CDR3 DNA reads as TGTGCCAGCAGACCCTCGACAGGGAAGATCACAGATACGCAGTATTTT. Protein sequence: CASRPSTGKITDTQYF.

The V call is TRBV7-9, the J call TRBJ2-1, with 8 bases fitting TRBD1. The CDR3 extends over 15 amino acids. After removal of 6 bases from V and 10 bases from J, the junction contained 14 bases not matched to a gene. The germline V gene has CDR1 SEHNR and CDR2 FQNEAQ (reference sequence). CDR3 in DNA: TGTGCCAGCAGTTCAGCGGCAGGGGGCCTCGGGGAGCAGTTCTTC. Residues: CASSSAAGGLGEQFF. Supplemented by reference TRBV7-9 and TRBJ2-1, the full variable domain reads DTGVSQNPRHKITKRGQNVTFRCDPISEHNRLYWYRQTLGQGPEFLTYFQNEAQLEKSRLLSDRFSAERPKGSFSTLEIQRTEQGDSAMYLCASSSAAGGLGEQFFGPGTRLTVL.

The CDR3 sequence is CASSLPGRGADYGYTF. DNA for the CDR3: TGCGCCAGCAGCTTGCCAGGAAGAGGGGCGGACTATGGCTACACCTTC. The chain joins TRBV5-1 to TRBJ1-2, with D perhaps TRBD1 (5 bases). This CDR3 region has 16 residues. Trimming stripped 1 base from V and 3 bases from J, with 16 bases between. Germline lookup yields CDR1 SGHRS and CDR2 YFSETQ.

This clone was detected a few times. CDR3 residues: CAWSRRHEKLFF. The CDR3 DNA reads TGTGCCTGGAGTCGAAGGCATGAAAAACTGTTTTTT. V usage is TRBV30 and J usage is TRBJ1-4; D is undetermined. V gave up 2 bases and J gave up 6 bases, with 7 bases separating them. CDR3 size: 12 residues. CDR1 GTSNPN and CDR2 SVGIG come from the germline V gene (reference sequence).

The chain recombines TRBV3-1 (or the pseudogene TRBV3-2) with TRBJ2-5; perhaps D is TRBD1 or TRBD2 (5 bases each). The germline V gene has CDR1 LGHDT and CDR2 YNNKEL (reference sequence). V dropped 4 bases and J dropped 1 base, with 10 bases sitting between them. The CDR3 runs 14 residues. CDR3 sequence: CASSRGRTQETQYF. The CDR3 nucleotides are TGTGCCAGCAGCCGGGGACGGACCCAAGAGACCCAGTACTTC.

The chain is built from TRBV27 and TRBJ2-7, with unresolved D. Trimming shortened V by 2 bases and J by 0 bases, and 11 bases separated the two germline ends. The germline gives CDR1 MNHEY, CDR2 SMNVEV (reference sequence). The CDR3 spans 15 residues. The chain's CDR3 is CASSLTVSDSYEQYF. The CDR3 DNA reads TGTGCCAGCAGTTTAACGGTGTCAGACTCCTACGAGCAGTACTTC.

The chain couples TRBV7-9 to TRBJ1-1; 8 nucleotides match TRBD1. V lost 9 bases to trimming and J lost 4 bases; unmatched junction nucleotides: 4. CDR1 is SEHNR and CDR2 is FQNEAQ in the germline V gene (reference sequence). The CDR3 runs to 12 residues. The CDR3 DNA reads TGTGCCAGTGGACAGGGAGGCACTGAAGCTTTCTTT. This translates into CASGQGGTEAFF.

V gene TRBV5-1 combines with J gene TRBJ2-7; 7 bases agree with TRBD2. With V trimmed by 0 bases and J by 2 bases, 2 bases remained unmatched. In germline, CDR1 is SGHRS, CDR2 YFSETQ. There are 14 residues in the CDR3. CDR3 nucleotide sequence: TGCGCCAGCAGCTTGGTTGGGGGGGCCTACGAGCAGTACTTC. Encoded protein: CASSLVGGAYEQYF. Drawing the rest from reference TRBV5-1 and TRBJ2-7, the complete variable domain is KAGVTQTPRYLIKTRGQQVTLSCSPISGHRSVSWYQQTPGQGLQFLFEYFSETQRNKGNFPGRFSGRQFSNSRSEMNVSTLELGDSALYLCASSLVGGAYEQYFGPGTRLTVT.

The chain is built from TRBV5-4 and TRBJ1-1, with D unclear. V gave up 4 bases and J gave up 1 base, with 11 bases separating them. Germline-derived CDR1 and CDR2 are SGHNT and YYREEE (reference sequence). The CDR3 has 14 residues. CDR3 sequence: CASSPQRKNTEAFF. For the CDR3, the DNA is TGTGCCAGCAGCCCTCAAAGAAAGAACACTGAAGCTTTCTTT.